This TCR beta chain was sequenced for a study of blood T cell repertoires in COVID-19. The wider study: Sites across the United States, Italy and Spain contributed samples from acute and convalescent COVID-19. T cells, B-cell-depleted T cells, or PBMCs provided the cDNA or gDNA that served as material.

This clone was recorded once. Using immunoSEQ multiplex PCR, the repertoire was profiled, and TCRdb retains in-frame clones only, with some absent. Of around 190,000 clones in the sample, roughly 85% were seen once. The length of the CDR3 is 18 residues. The V gene lost 4 bases and the J gene lost 4 bases, with 23 bases spanning the gap. Germline V gene data show CDR1 as KGHSH and CDR2 as LQKENI. The source material was peripheral blood. The V gene is TRBV18, the J gene TRBJ1-5, with D possibly TRBD1 on 6 matching bases. The sequence was obtained from a woman aged 60 to 75 with acute or convalescent COVID-19. The DNA for the CDR3 is TGTGCCAGCTCACTTAAGACCCATGGTGGTACAGGGAATCAGCCCCAGCATTTT. Its protein is CASSLKTHGGTGNQPQHF.